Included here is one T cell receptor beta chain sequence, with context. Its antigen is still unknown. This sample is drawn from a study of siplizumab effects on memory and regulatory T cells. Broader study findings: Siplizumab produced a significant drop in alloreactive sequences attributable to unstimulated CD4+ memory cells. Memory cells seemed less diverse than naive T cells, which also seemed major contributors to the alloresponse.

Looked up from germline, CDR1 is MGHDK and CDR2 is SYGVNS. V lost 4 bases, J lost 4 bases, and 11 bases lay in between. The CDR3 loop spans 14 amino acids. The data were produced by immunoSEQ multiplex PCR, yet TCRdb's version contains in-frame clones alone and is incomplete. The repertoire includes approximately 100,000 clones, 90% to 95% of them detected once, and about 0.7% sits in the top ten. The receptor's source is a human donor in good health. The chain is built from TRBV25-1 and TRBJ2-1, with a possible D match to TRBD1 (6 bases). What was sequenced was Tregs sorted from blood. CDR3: CASSAQGRYNEQFF. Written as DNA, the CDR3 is TGTGCCAGCAGTGCACAGGGACGATACAATGAGCAGTTCTTC.